This TCR beta chain came from a study of blood T cell repertoires in COVID-19. At the level of the study: PBMCs, B-cell-depleted T cells, or T cells provided the cDNA or gDNA that made up the material.

Trimming took 0 bases from V and 2 from J, leaving 6 bases between them. CDR1 is SGDLS and CDR2 is YYNGEE in the germline V gene. This CDR3 is 14 amino acids long. This clone was seen once. Sequencing was performed with immunoSEQ multiplex PCR; in TCRdb, only in-frame clones are kept and a portion is missing. This sample yields some 240,000 clones, of which around 90% are seen a single time; 2% to 2.5% belongs to the top ten. The rearrangement links TRBV9 to TRBJ1-3; no clear D. The source of this sequence is a woman aged 55 to 70 with COVID-19, enrolled during active disease. The sequencing sample was made of peripheral blood. The chain's CDR3 is CASSVGGTGNTIYF. The DNA for the CDR3 is TGTGCCAGCAGCGTAGGAGGGACTGGAAACACCATATATTTT.